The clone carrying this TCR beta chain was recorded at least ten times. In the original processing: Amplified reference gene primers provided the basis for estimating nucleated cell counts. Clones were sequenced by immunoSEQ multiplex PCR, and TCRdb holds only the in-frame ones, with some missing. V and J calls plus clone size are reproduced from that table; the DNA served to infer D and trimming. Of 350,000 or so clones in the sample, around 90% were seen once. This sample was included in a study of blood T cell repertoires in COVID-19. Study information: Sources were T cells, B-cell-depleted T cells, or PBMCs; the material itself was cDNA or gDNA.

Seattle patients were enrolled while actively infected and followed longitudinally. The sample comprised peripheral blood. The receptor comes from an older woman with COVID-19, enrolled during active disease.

CDR3 in DNA: TGTGCCAGCAGCCTTACTTCTTTGAACACTGAAGCTTTCTTT. It translates to CASSLTSLNTEAFF. The chain couples TRBV7-2 to TRBJ1-1; D remains ambiguous. The germline V gene has CDR1 SGHTA and CDR2 FQGNSA. This CDR3 comprises 14 residues. Trimming removed 5 bases from V and 0 bases from J, with 10 bases in between.